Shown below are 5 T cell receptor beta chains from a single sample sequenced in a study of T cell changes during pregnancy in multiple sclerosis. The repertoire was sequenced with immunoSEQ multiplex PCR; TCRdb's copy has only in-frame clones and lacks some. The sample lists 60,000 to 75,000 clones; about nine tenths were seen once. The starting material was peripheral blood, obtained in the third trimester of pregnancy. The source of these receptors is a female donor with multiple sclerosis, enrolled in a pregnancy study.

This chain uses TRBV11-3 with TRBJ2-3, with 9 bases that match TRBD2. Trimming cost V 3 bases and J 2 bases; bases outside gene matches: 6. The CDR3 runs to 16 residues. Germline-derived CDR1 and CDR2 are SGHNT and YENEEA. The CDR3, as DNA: TGTGCCAGCAGCTTCCGTAGCGGGAGATCCACAGATACGCAGTATTTT. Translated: CASSFRSGRSTDTQYF. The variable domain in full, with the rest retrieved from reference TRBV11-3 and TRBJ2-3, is EAGVVQSPRYKIIEKKQPVAFWCNPISGHNTLYWYLQNLGQGPELLIRYENEEAVDDSQLPKDRFSAERLKGVDSTLKIQPAELGDSAVYLCASSFRSGRSTDTQYFGPGTRLTVL.

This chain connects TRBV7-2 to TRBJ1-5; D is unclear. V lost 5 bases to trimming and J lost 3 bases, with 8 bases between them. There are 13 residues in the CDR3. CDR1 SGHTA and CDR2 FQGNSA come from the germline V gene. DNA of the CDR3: TGTGCCAGCAGCCCTGACACCAATCAGCCCCAGCATTTT. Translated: CASSPDTNQPQHF.

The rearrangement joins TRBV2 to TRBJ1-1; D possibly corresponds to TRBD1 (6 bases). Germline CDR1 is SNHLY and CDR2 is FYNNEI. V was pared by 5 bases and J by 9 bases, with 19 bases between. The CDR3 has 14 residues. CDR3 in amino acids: CASSLTGQTTKAFF. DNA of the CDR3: TGTGCCAGCAGTCTTACCGGACAGACCACAAAAGCTTTCTTT.

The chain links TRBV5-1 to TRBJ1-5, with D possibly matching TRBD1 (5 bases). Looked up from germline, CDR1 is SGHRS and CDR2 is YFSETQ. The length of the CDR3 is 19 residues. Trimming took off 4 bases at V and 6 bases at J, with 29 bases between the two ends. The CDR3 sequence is CASSPPRERPMPGGQPQHF. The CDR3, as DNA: TGCGCCAGCAGCCCCCCCAGGGAGAGACCAATGCCGGGGGGTCAGCCCCAGCATTTT.

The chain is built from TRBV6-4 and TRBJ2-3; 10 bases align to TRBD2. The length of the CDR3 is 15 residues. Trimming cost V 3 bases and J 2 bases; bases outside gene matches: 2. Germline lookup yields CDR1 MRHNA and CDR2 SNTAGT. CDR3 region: CASSETSGATDTQYF. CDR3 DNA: TGTGCCAGCAGTGAAACTAGCGGGGCCACAGATACGCAGTATTTT.